This T cell receptor (beta chain) was found in a study of cytotoxic CD8 clonotypes in ibrutinib-treated CLL. As for the study in general: The response samples were taken once patients had been treated for a median of about 12 months, range 6 to 36.

Assay: immunoSEQ multiplex PCR; the TCRdb copy retains only in-frame clones and omits some. The table shows some 310,000 clones, with around four fifths occurring only once. Study-wide findings and caveats: Treatment saw public clonotypes, which were uncommon, either contract or stay stable. T-cell clonality at baseline went above that of age-matched healthy donors and rose and fell with circulating CD8+ T-cell counts.

Remarks on this clone: What it recognizes is unknown.

The material was PBMCs, obtained before ibrutinib treatment. This TCR came from a human donor with chronic lymphocytic leukemia.

CDR3 nucleotide sequence: TGTGCCAGCAGTCTTATAGCGGGATGGGGGTCGGATACGCAGTATTTT. Encoded protein: CASSLIAGWGSDTQYF. This chain uses TRBV27 with TRBJ2-3; 8 bases map to TRBD2. From germline, CDR1 is MNHEY and CDR2 SMNVEV (reference sequence). Germline trimming cut 5 bases from V and 6 bases from J; bases unmatched to any gene: 13. The CDR3 extends over 16 amino acids.